Shown below are 14 T cell receptor beta chains from a single sample sequenced in a study of blood T cells in healthy people across ages (dated by TCRdb to about 2015). Library preparation employed 5' RACE. Sequencer: Illumina HiSeq 2500. A second PCR of about 7 to 12 cycles was performed with a sample-barcoded 5' primer and a J-beta primer mix. Through fastp at Q25 and MiXCR, TCRdb rebuilt clones from the public reads, retaining in-frame beta chains. Rows with a matching CDR3 protein are joined into one entry that keeps the most common DNA and genes. The sample profile shows about a million distinct CDR3 sequences; 35% to 40% of them were found once. The ten most abundant clones make up 10% to 15% of the sample. Sequenced sample: blood. The receptors here all came from a man between 18 and 35 years old in good health.

This clonotype was found a few times. V is TRBV24-1 and J is TRBJ1-5, with no clear D. From germline, CDR1 is KGHDR and CDR2 SFDVKD. This CDR3 spans 15 amino acids. The germline V and J ends were trimmed by 2 bases and 4 bases, with 11 bases remaining between them. The CDR3, as DNA: TGTGCCACCAGTGATTCGGACGGTGTAAATCAGCCCCAGCATTTT. Encoded protein: CATSDSDGVNQPQHF.

Worth noting for this clonotype: A single base separates this from a much larger clone, so it may be a read error. The V and J genes are TRBV5-1 and TRBJ1-2; weak D call: TRBD1 (5 bases). V was trimmed by 0 bases and J by 0 bases, leaving 9 bases between them. CDR3 length: 15 residues. From germline, CDR1 is SGHRS and CDR2 YFSETQ. The DNA for the CDR3 is TGCGCCAGCAGCTTGGAATTGACAGCTAACTATGGCTACACCTTC. Translating gives CASSLELTANYGYTF.

The chain employs TRBV20-1 and TRBJ2-3, with D perhaps TRBD2 (5 bases). The CDR3 extends over 14 amino acids. Germline CDR1 and CDR2: DFQATT and SNEGSKA (reference sequence). The germline V and J ends were trimmed by 6 bases and 0 bases, with 13 bases remaining between them. CDR3 nucleotides: TGCAGTGCGAGGGCATTTTCTAGCACAGATACGCAGTATTTT. Amino acid sequence: CSARAFSSTDTQYF.

This clonotype occurred a few times. The gene calls are TRBV2 and TRBJ1-2; D remains unclear. The ends were cut back, 4 bases at V and 4 bases at J, with 16 bases in the middle. Germline V CDR1 and CDR2: SNHLY, FYNNEI. The CDR3 sequence is 15 residues long. Here the CDR3 DNA reads TGTGCCAGCAGTGGCCTGAAACGCTACGGCTATGGCTACACCTTC. It encodes CASSGLKRYGYGYTF.

The genes are TRBV3-1 and TRBJ2-2; D perhaps matches TRBD1 (6 bases). V was clipped by 1 base and J by 5 bases, with 8 bases between them. The CDR3 spans 14 residues. CDR1 and CDR2 (germline): LGHDT, YNNKEL (reference sequence). The CDR3 protein is CASSQAGVTGELFF. In nucleotides, the CDR3 is TGTGCCAGCAGCCAAGCAGGGGTTACCGGGGAGCTGTTTTTT.

This clonotype has just a few counts. The chain is built from TRBV12-3 or TRBV12-4 and TRBJ1-5; 7 bases match TRBD1. V shed 6 bases and J 1 base; nucleotides not matched to a gene: 6. The CDR3 spans 15 residues. The CDR3 bases are TGTGCCAGCAGCCGGGACAGCACCAGCAATCAGCCCCAGCATTTT. It translates to CASSRDSTSNQPQHF.

This clonotype has just a few counts. The V and J genes are TRBV4-3 and TRBJ2-3; a weak D match, TRBD2 (7 bases). This CDR3 has 15 amino acids. In germline, CDR1 is LGHNA, CDR2 YSLEER. V was pared by 4 bases and J by 5 bases, with 16 bases between. The CDR3 bases are TGCGCCAGCAGCCTAGAGGGGGGGCATATAGATACGCAGTATTTT. Protein product: CASSLEGGHIDTQYF.

The rearrangement links TRBV5-4 to TRBJ1-2, with 8 nucleotides matching TRBD1. The CDR3 consists of 14 residues. Germline V lookup: CDR1 SGHNT, CDR2 YYREEE (reference sequence). With V trimmed by 4 bases and J by 8 bases, 10 bases remained unmatched. This chain's CDR3 is CASSINRGKNGYTF. The CDR3 nucleotides are TGTGCCAGCAGCATAAACAGGGGGAAAAACGGCTACACCTTC.

This clonotype was counted between two and nine times. The J gene is TRBJ1-1, the V gene TRBV5-6; 12 positions match TRBD1. CDR3 length: 15 amino acids. Germline-derived CDR1 and CDR2 are SGHDT and YYEEEE. The ends lost 6 bases at V and 0 bases at J; junction bases unmatched: 3. The CDR3 DNA reads TGTGCCAGCATAGGGGACAGGGGGCTGAACACTGAAGCTTTCTTT. Its protein product is CASIGDRGLNTEAFF.

This chain links TRBV4-1 with TRBJ2-1; D gene ambiguous. The V and J ends lost 6 bases and 4 bases respectively, with 16 bases between them. From germline, CDR1 is MGHRA and CDR2 YSYEKL. CDR3 length: 15 amino acids. In nucleotides, the CDR3 is TGCGCCAGCAGGCGGCAAGTCTTGGGGTACAATGAGCAGTTCTTC. It is translated as CASRRQVLGYNEQFF.

In this sample, this clonotype turned up many times. The gene calls are TRBV14 and TRBJ2-5, with D perhaps TRBD1 (6 bases). Germline values: CDR1 SGHDN, CDR2 FVKESK. The CDR3 has 14 residues. Trimming pared 2 bases from V and 4 bases from J, leaving 11 bases between. The CDR3 DNA follows: TGTGCCAGCAGCCAATCCGGGACAAGAGAGACCCAGTACTTC. Protein sequence: CASSQSGTRETQYF.

The chain uses TRBV12-5 and TRBJ2-3; tentatively, D is TRBD2 (6 bases). This CDR3 has 13 amino acids. V was trimmed by 3 bases and J by 7 bases, leaving 11 bases between them. CDR1 LGHNT and CDR2 FRNRAP come from the germline V gene. The chain's CDR3 is CASGFLGLYTQYF. The DNA for the CDR3 is TGTGCTAGTGGTTTCCTGGGACTTTATACGCAGTATTTT.

The chain has TRBV14 and TRBJ1-2; D call uncertain. This CDR3 has 14 amino acids. Per the germline V gene, CDR1 is SGHDN and CDR2 is FVKESK. The V end lost 1 base, the J end lost 3 bases, and 9 bases lay between the germline ends. For the CDR3, the DNA is TGTGCCAGCAGCCAAGGGGCAAGCTACTATGGCTACACCTTC. Encoded protein: CASSQGASYYGYTF. The variable domain in full, with the rest retrieved from reference TRBV14 and TRBJ1-2, is EAGVTQFPSHSVIEKGQTVTLRCDPISGHDNLYWYRRVMGKEIKFLLHFVKESKQDESGMPNNRFLAERTGGTYSTLKVQPAELEDSGVYFCASSQGASYYGYTFGSGTRLTVV.

This chain links TRBV7-9 with TRBJ1-1; possibly TRBD1 for D (6 bases). The germline CDR1 and CDR2 sequences are SEHNR and FQNEAQ (reference sequence). V lost 5 bases to trimming and J lost 1 base, with 11 bases between them. There are 14 residues in the CDR3. Here the CDR3 DNA reads TGTGCCAGCAGCCGCCGGGACACGAACACTGAAGCTTTCTTT. This gives the protein CASSRRDTNTEAFF.